This entry is about one T cell receptor (beta chain). TCRdb keeps only in-frame clones here, not all; method: immunoSEQ multiplex PCR. The sample has some 300,000 clones, about 90% seen once. These data belong to a study of blood T cell repertoires in COVID-19. Germline-derived CDR1 and CDR2 are SEHNR and FQNEAQ (reference sequence). The germline V and J ends were trimmed by 5 bases and 6 bases, with 22 bases remaining between them. The CDR3 extends over 16 amino acids. Input material: PBMCs or T cells enriched from blood (not recorded which). The clonotype was recovered from a woman between 25 and 40 years old who had recovered from COVID-19. This chain links TRBV7-9 with TRBJ1-1, with TRBD1 as a possible D gene (5 bases). This CDR3 is CASSNPGDRPRSEAFF. CDR3 coding DNA: TGTGCCAGCAGCAACCCGGGGGACCGCCCCCGGTCTGAAGCTTTCTTT.